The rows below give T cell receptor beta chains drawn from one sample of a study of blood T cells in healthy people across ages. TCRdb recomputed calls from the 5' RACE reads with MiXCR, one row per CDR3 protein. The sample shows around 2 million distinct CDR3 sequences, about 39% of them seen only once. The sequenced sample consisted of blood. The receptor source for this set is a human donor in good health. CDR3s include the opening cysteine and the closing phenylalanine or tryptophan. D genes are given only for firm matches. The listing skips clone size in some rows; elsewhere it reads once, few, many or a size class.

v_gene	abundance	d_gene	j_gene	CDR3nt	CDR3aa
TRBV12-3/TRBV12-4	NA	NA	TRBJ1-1	TGTGCCAGCAGCACAGGGTCCAGCACTGAAGCTTTCTTT	CASSTGSSTEAFF
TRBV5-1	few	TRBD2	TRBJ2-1	TGCGCCAGCAGCTTGGTCGGGGGGACCAGCTCCTACAATGAGCAGTTCTTC	CASSLVGGTSSYNEQFF
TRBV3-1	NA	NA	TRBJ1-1	TGTGCCAGCAGCCATCATGACAGGAAAAACACTGAAGCTTTCTTT	CASSHHDRKNTEAFF
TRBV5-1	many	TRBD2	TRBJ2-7	TGCGCCAGCAGCCGGGGGGAGGACTACGAGCAGTACTTC	CASSRGEDYEQYF
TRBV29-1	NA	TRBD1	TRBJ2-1	TGCAGCGCGAACAGGGGGTCAGGTGGTGAGCAGTTCTTC	CSANRGSGGEQFF
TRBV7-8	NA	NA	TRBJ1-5	TGTGCCAGCAGCTTGGGGGGTATTGGGGGCGGTCAGCCCCAGCATTTT	CASSLGGIGGGQPQHF
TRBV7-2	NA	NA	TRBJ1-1	TGTGCCAGCAGCTTAGCGAGCAGGGGCGGAACTGAAGCTTTCTTT	CASSLASRGGTEAFF
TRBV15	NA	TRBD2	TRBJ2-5	TGTGCCACCAGCAGAGATGTTGGTAGCGGGGTAGGGGAGACCCAGTACTTC	CATSRDVGSGVGETQYF
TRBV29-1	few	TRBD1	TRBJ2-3	TGCAGCGTTGAAGGCCCAGGGGGCTTAGATACGCAGTATTTT	CSVEGPGGLDTQYF
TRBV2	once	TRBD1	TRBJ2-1	TGTGCCACCTGGACAGGGGTTGAGCAGTTCTTC	CATWTGVEQFF
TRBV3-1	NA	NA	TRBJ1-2	TGTGCCAGCAGCCAAGATGGCGAGGTGTATGGCTACACCTTC	CASSQDGEVYGYTF
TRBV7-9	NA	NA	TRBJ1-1	TGTGCCAGCAGCTTAGCACCGGGCCCGGGGAACACTGAAGCTTTCTTT	CASSLAPGPGNTEAFF
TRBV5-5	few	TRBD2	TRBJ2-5	TGTGCCAGCACCGTAGCGGGGGGTGCGGAGACCCAGTACTTC	CASTVAGGAETQYF
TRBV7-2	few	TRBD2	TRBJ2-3	TGTGCCAGCAGCCGCCCTAGCGGGGGAAGTAGCACAGATACGCAGTATTTT	CASSRPSGGSSTDTQYF
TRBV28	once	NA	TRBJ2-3	TGTGCCAGCACCGGGGGCGTGGGCACAGATACGCAGTATTTT	CASTGGVGTDTQYF
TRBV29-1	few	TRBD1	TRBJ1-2	TGCAGGGGTGGGACAGGAGACTATGGCTACACCTTC	CRGGTGDYGYTF